This T cell receptor beta chain is from a study of T cell repertoires in cytomegalovirus infection (dated by TCRdb to the late 2010s). Turning to the overall study: Donor HLA type was relevant to the analysis, as public TCR beta signatures indicated carriage of CMV infection together with the matching HLA type.

V ends up 1 base short and J 5 bases short, with an unmatched junction base count of 8. The germline V gene encodes CDR1 SGHVS and CDR2 FNYEAQ. Spanning cysteine to phenylalanine, the CDR3 consists of 17 amino acids. Only CDR3 DNA remains: 51 bases, in frame from the first base. Data came from an Illumina HiSeq 1500. TCRdb itself trimmed the public reads at Q25 with fastp, ran MiXCR and retained productive beta chains. Duplicate CDR3 protein sequences are folded into a single record with the most common DNA and genes. This sample is represented by 80,000 to 130,000 distinct CDR3 sequences; 23% of them were singletons. More than 35% of the sample goes to the ten largest clones. This clonotype was recorded at least ten times. Its target antigen remains unknown. Qualities for individual bases were not recorded, and no much larger clone is one base off. What the authors observed across the whole study: The ex vivo response was dominated by HLA-C-restricted CMV-specific TCR beta clonotypes, which also provided the single most frequent clonotype in two of eight donors. Cumulative frequency of public TCR beta family members discriminated carriers of CMV infection plus the relevant HLA type in this cohort and an independent approximately 370-donor cohort.

The chain uses TRBV7-6 and TRBJ2-2; 9 middle bases align to TRBD1. The TCR sequence derives from a human donor in good health (CMV status not recorded). Some clones in this sample may be carry-over from other donors' samples. Sample: CD8+ T cells from PBMCs. CDR3 region: CASSLGPGTGLTGELFF. The DNA sequence follows: TGTGCCAGCAGCTTAGGTCCCGGGACAGGGTTGACCGGGGAGCTGTTTTTT.